These 7 T cell receptor beta chains came from one sample sequenced in a study of blood T cells in healthy people across ages (dated by TCRdb to 2015 to 2017). The library was built by means of 5' RACE. Reads for this sample came from an Illumina HiSeq 2500. The second PCR ran for roughly 6 to 11 cycles and used a J-beta primer mix along with a sample-barcoded 5' primer. TCRdb reworked the public reads: Q25 trimming with fastp, MiXCR clone assembly, productive beta chains retained. One record per CDR3 amino acid sequence lists the most common genes and DNA. In this sample the table shows more than 500,000 distinct CDR3 sequences, 27% of which occur a single time. The ten largest account for approximately 18% of the sample. Sequencing input: blood. The receptors here all came from a woman between 70 and 85 years old in good health.

The rearrangement joins TRBV5-1 to TRBJ2-2; D not resolved. Trimming pared 1 base from V and 4 bases from J, leaving 11 bases between. There are 15 residues in the CDR3. Germline V CDR1 and CDR2: SGHRS, YFSETQ. This CDR3 is CASSLFQGITGELFF. The DNA for the CDR3 is TGCGCCAGCAGCTTGTTTCAAGGGATCACCGGGGAGCTGTTTTTT.

The gene calls are TRBV7-3 and TRBJ2-1; the D gene is possibly TRBD1 (6 bases). This CDR3 contains 14 residues. V shed 3 bases and J shed 4 bases, with 10 bases lying between them. The germline gives CDR1 SGHTA, CDR2 FQGTGA. CDR3 in amino acids: CASSLTGLYNEQFF. DNA for the CDR3: TGTGCCAGCAGCTTGACAGGTCTATACAATGAGCAGTTCTTC.

J is TRBJ2-5 and V is TRBV7-2; 9 nucleotides align to TRBD2. V lost 4 bases to trimming and J lost 4 bases; unmatched junction nucleotides: 7. The V gene's germline CDR1 is SGHTA and CDR2 FQGNSA. The CDR3 extends over 15 amino acids. In DNA, the CDR3 is TGTGCCAGCAGCTCCAATAGCGGGGGCAGAGAGACCCAGTACTTC. This codes for CASSSNSGGRETQYF.

The chain joins TRBV6-5 to TRBJ2-1; 8 bases line up with TRBD2. The CDR3 sequence is 15 residues long. The germline V gene encodes CDR1 MNHEY and CDR2 SVGAGI. V dropped 6 bases and J dropped 10; count of bases not matched to a gene: 14. The CDR3: CASRKPGGGEREQFF. CDR3 DNA sequence: TGTGCCAGCAGAAAGCCCGGGGGGGGTGAGAGGGAGCAGTTCTTC.

This clonotype was found a few times. CDR3 in DNA: TGCGCCAGCAGCCAAACAGGGAGTAACATTCAGTACTTC. Protein: CASSQTGSNIQYF. The chain uses TRBV4-3 and TRBJ2-4; D might be TRBD1 (6 bases). The germline V gene encodes CDR1 LGHNA and CDR2 YSLEER. The CDR3 is made up of 13 amino acids. V lost 2 bases to trimming and J lost 7 bases, with 9 bases between them.

This clonotype has only a few counts. CDR3 nucleotides: TGTGCCAGCAGCTTAGGGGGATGGGATACGCAGTATTTT. It specifies CASSLGGWDTQYF. The V call is TRBV7-2, the J call TRBJ2-3; D unresolved. The CDR3 totals 13 residues. Trimming removed 1 base from V and 6 bases from J, with 8 bases in between. Germline values: CDR1 SGHTA, CDR2 FQGNSA.

Only a few counts were recorded for this clonotype. The chain joins TRBV4-1 to TRBJ2-3, with a weak D call TRBD1 (7 bases). Trimming removed 4 bases from V and 0 bases from J, with 14 bases in between. The CDR3 is made up of 16 amino acids. The germline gives CDR1 MGHRA, CDR2 YSYEKL. For the CDR3, the DNA is TGCGCCAGCAGCCCCCGGGGGACAGCTAGCACAGATACGCAGTATTTT. Its protein product is CASSPRGTASTDTQYF.